The clone carrying this T cell receptor beta chain turned up a few times. Its antigen is still unknown. This specimen belongs to a study of CD8+CD57+ T cells in acquired aplastic anemia. Study-wide context: Recorded DNA amounts for sorted CD4+ and CD8+ cells had an average of approximately 3 ug. General study results and limits: The study found no significant CD8+ Simpson's diversity difference between patients and controls.

CDR1 and CDR2 from the germline V gene are SGHTA and FQGNSA. The CDR3 spans 11 residues. With 3 bases removed from V and 8 bases from J, the gap between germline ends came to 7 bases. Sequenced patients had shown CD8+CD57+ cell expansion by flow cytometry. Genomic DNA acted as the template from which TCR beta VDJ combination and CDR3 sequence profiling were carried out. TCRdb called the reads again in MiXCR, with one record for every CDR3 protein. Among 400,000 to 600,000 distinct CDR3 sequences, about a third were seen once, and the ten largest hold less than 0.85%. The V and J genes are TRBV7-2 and TRBJ1-2, with D possibly being TRBD1 (5 bases). Source material: sorted CD4+, CD8+, or CD8+CD57+ T cells (not recorded which) from PBMCs. The TCR sequence derives from a human donor with aplastic anemia. This CDR3 is CASSFNRGYTF. The CDR3 DNA sequence: TGTGCCAGCAGCTTTAACAGGGGCTACACCTTC.